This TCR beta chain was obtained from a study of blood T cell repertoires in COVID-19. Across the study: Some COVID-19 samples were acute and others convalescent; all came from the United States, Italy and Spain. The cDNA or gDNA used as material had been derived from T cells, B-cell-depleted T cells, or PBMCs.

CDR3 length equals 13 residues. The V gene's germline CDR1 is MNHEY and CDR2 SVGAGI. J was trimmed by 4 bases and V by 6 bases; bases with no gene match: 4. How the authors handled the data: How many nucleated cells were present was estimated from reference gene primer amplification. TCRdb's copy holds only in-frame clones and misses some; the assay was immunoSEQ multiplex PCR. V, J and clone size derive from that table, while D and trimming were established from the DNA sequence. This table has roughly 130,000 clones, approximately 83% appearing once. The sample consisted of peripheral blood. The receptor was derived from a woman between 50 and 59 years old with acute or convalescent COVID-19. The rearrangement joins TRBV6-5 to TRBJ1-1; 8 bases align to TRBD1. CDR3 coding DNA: TGTGCCAGCAGGCGACAGGGGATCACTGAAGCTTTCTTT. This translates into CASRRQGITEAFF.